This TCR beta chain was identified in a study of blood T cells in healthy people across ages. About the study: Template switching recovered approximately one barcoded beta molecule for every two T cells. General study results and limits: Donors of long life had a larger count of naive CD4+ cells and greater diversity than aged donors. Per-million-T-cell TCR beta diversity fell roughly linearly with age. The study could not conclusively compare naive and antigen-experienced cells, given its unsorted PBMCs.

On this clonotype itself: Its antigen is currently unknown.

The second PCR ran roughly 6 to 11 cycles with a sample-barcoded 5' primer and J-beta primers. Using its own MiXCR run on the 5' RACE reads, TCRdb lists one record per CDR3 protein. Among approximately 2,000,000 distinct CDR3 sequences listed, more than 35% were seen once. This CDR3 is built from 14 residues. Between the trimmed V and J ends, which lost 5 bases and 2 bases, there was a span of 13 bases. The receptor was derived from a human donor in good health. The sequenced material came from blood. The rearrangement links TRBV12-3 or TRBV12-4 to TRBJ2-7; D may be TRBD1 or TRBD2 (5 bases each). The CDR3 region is CASSHRGDAYEQYF. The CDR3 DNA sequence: TGTGCCAGCAGTCACCGAGGGGATGCCTACGAGCAGTACTTC.